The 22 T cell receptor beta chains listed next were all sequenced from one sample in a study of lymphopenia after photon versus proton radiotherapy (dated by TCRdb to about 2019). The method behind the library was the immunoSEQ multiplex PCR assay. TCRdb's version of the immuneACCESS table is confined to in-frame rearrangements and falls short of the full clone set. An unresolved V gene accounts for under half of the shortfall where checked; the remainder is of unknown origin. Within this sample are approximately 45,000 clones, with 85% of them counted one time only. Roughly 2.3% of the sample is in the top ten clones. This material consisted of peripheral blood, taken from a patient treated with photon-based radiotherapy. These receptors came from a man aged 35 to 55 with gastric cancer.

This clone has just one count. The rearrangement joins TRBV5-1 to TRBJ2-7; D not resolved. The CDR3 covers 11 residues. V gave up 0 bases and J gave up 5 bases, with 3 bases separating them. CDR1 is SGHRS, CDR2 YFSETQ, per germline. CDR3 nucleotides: TGCGCCAGCAGCTTGGAAGACGAGCAGTACTTC. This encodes CASSLEDEQYF.

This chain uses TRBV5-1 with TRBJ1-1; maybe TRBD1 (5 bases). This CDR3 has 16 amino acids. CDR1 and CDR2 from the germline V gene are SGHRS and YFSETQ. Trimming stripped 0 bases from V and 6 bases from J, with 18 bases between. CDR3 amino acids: CASSLEGQTSNAEAFF. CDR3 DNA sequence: TGCGCCAGCAGCTTGGAAGGACAAACTTCTAACGCTGAAGCTTTCTTT.

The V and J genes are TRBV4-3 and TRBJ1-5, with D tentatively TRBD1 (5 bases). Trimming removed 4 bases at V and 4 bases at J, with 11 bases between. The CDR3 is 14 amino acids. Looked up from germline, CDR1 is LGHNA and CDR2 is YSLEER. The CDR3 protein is CASSPQGSNQPQHF. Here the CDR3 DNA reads TGCGCCAGCAGCCCGCAGGGTAGTAATCAGCCCCAGCATTTT.

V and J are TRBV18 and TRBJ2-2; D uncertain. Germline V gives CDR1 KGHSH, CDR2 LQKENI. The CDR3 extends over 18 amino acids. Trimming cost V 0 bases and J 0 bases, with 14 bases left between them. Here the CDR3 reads CASSPPGSLVSNTGELFF. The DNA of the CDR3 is TGTGCCAGCTCACCACCGGGCTCTCTGGTTTCGAACACCGGGGAGCTGTTTTTT.

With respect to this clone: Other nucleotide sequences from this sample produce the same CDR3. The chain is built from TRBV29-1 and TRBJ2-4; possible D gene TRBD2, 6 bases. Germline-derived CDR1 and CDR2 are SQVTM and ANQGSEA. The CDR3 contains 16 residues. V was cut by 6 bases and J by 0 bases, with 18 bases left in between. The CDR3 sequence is CSVAVGTSLAKNIQYF. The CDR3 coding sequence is TGCAGCGTCGCGGTGGGGACTTCGCTAGCCAAAAACATTCAGTACTTC.

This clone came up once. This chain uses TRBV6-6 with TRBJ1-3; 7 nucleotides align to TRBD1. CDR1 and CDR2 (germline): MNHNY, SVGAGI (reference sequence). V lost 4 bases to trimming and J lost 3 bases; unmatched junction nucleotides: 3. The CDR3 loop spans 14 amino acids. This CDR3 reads CASSFQGGGNTIYF. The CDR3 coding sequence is TGTGCCAGCAGTTTCCAGGGGGGTGGAAACACCATATATTTT.

CDR3 protein: CASSRGLAGARTDTQYF. The CDR3 region has the DNA TGTGCCAGCAGCCGGGGACTAGCGGGGGCGCGCACAGATACGCAGTATTTT. The chain joins TRBV7-8 to TRBJ2-3; 14 nucleotides line up with TRBD2. V lost 5 bases to trimming and J lost 1 base; unmatched junction nucleotides: 5. The germline CDR1 and CDR2 sequences are SGHVS and FQNEAQ. This CDR3 has 17 amino acids.

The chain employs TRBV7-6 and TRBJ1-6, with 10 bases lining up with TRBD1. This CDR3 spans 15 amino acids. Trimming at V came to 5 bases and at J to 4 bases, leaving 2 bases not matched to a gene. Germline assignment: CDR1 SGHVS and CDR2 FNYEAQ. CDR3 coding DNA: TGTGCCAGCAGCCGGGACAGGGGTTATAATTCACCCCTCCACTTT. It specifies CASSRDRGYNSPLHF.

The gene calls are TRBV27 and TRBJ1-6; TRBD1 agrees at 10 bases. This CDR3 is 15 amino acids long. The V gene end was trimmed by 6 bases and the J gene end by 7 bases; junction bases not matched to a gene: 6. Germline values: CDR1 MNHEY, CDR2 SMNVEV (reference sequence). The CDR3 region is CASSPRDRGNSPLHF. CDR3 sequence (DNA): TGTGCCAGCAGCCCCCGGGACAGGGGAAATTCACCCCTCCACTTT.

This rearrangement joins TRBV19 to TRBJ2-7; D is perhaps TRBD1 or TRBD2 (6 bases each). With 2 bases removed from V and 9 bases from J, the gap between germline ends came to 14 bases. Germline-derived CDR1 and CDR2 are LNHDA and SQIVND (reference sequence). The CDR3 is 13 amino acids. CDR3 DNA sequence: TGTGCCAGTAGTATATCCAGGAGGGGGGTGCAGTACTTC. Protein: CASSISRRGVQYF.

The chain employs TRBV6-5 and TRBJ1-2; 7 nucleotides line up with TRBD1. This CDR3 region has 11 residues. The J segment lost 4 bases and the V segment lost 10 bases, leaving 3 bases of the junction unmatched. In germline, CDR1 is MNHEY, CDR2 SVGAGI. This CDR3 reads CATRQGYGYTF. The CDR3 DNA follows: TGTGCCACCCGACAGGGCTATGGCTACACCTTC.

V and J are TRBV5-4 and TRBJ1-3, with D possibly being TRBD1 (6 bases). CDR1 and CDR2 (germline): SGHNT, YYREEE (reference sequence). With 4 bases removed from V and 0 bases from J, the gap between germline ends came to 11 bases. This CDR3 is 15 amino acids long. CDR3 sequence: CASSPGGASGNTIYF. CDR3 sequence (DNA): TGTGCCAGCAGCCCGGGGGGGGCCTCTGGAAACACCATATATTTT.

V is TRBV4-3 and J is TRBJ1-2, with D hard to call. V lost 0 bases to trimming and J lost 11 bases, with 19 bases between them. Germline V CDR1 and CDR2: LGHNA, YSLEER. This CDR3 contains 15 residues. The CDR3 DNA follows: TGCGCCAGCAGCCAAGATCCGGGTTTGTTACCTCGGTACACCTTC. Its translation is CASSQDPGLLPRYTF.

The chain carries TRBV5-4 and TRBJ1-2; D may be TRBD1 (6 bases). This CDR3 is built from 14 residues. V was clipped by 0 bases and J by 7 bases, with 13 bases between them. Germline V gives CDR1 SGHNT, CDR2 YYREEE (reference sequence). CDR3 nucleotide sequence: TGTGCCAGCAGCTTGGATGGGGGGGCGTCTGGCTACACCTTC. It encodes CASSLDGGASGYTF.

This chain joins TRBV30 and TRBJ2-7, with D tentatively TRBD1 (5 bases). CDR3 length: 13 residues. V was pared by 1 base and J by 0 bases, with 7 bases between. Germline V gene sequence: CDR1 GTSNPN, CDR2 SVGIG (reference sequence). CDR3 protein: CAWSGGRSYEQYF. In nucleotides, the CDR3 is TGTGCCTGGAGTGGGGGCCGCTCCTACGAGCAGTACTTC.

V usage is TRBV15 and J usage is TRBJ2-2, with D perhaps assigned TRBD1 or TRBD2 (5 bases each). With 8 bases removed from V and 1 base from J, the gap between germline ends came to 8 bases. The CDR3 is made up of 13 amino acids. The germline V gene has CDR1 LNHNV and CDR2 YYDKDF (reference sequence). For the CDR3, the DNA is TGTGCCACCGGGACGGAGAACACCGGGGAGCTGTTTTTT. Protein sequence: CATGTENTGELFF.

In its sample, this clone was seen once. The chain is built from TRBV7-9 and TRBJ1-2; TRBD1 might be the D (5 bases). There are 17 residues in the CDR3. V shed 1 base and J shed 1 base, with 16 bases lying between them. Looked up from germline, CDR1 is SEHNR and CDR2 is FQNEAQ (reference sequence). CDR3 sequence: CASSLEAGRAGNYGYTF. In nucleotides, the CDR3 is TGTGCCAGCAGCTTAGAGGCGGGCAGGGCGGGTAACTATGGCTACACCTTC.

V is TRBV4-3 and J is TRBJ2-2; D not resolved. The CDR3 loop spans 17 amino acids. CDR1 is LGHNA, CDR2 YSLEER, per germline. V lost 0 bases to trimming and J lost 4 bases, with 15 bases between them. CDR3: CASSQDRPPSGTGELFF. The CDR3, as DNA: TGCGCCAGCAGCCAAGATCGACCCCCATCAGGCACCGGGGAGCTGTTTTTT.

The CDR3 DNA reads as TGTGCCAGCAGCCTGAGACAGGGGAGTCACGAGCAGTACTTC. Translating gives CASSLRQGSHEQYF. The chain joins TRBV5-4 to TRBJ2-7, with 8 positions matching TRBD1. The CDR3 has 14 amino acids. The junction had 8 bases not matched to a gene; V was cut back by 4 bases and J by 5 bases. The germline V gene encodes CDR1 SGHNT and CDR2 YYREEE (reference sequence).

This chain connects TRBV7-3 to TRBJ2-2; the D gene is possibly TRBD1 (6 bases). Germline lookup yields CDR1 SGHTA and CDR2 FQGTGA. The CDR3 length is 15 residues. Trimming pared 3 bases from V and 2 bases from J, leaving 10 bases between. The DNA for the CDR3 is TGTGCCAGCAGCTTCGGGACACCAAACACCGGGGAGCTGTTTTTT. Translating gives CASSFGTPNTGELFF.

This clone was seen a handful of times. The CDR3: CASSLGGPSNQPQHF. The CDR3 nucleotides are TGTGCCAGCAGCCTAGGGGGTCCAAGCAATCAGCCCCAGCATTTT. The chain joins TRBV7-2 to TRBJ1-5; D might be TRBD1 (6 bases). The germline gives CDR1 SGHTA, CDR2 FQGNSA. V was shortened by 5 bases and J by 1 base, with 12 bases between the two germline ends. This CDR3 is built from 15 residues.

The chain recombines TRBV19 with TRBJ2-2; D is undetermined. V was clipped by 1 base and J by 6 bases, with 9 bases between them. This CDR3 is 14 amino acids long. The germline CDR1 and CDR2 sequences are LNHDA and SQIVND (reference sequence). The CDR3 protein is CASSIAPSAGELFF. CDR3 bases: TGTGCCAGTAGTATAGCCCCCTCGGCCGGGGAGCTGTTTTTT.